This entry features one TCR beta chain sequence. Unmatched junction bases numbered 4, after V lost 2 bases and J lost 6 bases. The CDR3 covers 14 residues. This entry belongs to a study of glioma-infiltrating T cells. TCR alpha and beta CDR3 regions were amplified from RNA using iRepertoire nested multiplex PCR. MiXCR was run by TCRdb on the multiplex PCR reads, yielding one entry per CDR3 protein. The sample lists approximately 12,000 distinct CDR3 sequences, 26% seen once, with approximately 40% in the top ten. This chain connects TRBV12-3 or TRBV12-4 to TRBJ1-5, with 7 positions matching TRBD1. Sequencing was performed on glioma tissue, nonneoplastic brain tissue, or PBMCs (not recorded which). This TCR was recovered from a human donor with low-grade glioma or glioblastoma, undergoing nonglioma brain surgery, or in good health (not recorded which). DNA for the CDR3: TGTGCCAGCAGTTTAAGGACAGGCGTTCAGCCCCAGCATTTT. This sequence encodes CASSLRTGVQPQHF.